These 24 T cell receptor beta chains were all obtained from the same sample, sequenced in a study of T cells expressing NK-cell markers. TCRdb re-called the 5' RACE reads and catalogs CDR3 proteins one per entry, DNA excluded. This sample's table reports about 150,000 distinct CDR3 sequences. The sequencing input was blood T cells: a sorted CD56 or NKG2C T cell subset, CD4+ or CD8+ T cells, or bulk PBMC T cells (not recorded which). The origin of the receptors is a woman between 45 and 65 years old in good health.

CDR3 sequence reads: CASSHLPGATEAFF. The chain recombines TRBV4-1 with TRBJ1-1; TCRdb's D call, TRBD1, is unchecked because there is no DNA. The CDR3 spans 14 residues. Germline lookup yields CDR1 MGHRA and CDR2 YSYEKL.

The chain uses TRBV27 and TRBJ2-7; TCRdb indicates TRBD1, and absent DNA this call remains unverified. The CDR3 runs 16 residues. CDR1 is MNHEY, CDR2 SMNVEV, per germline (reference sequence). The CDR3 loop is CASSLRGRVDSYEQYF.

The chain couples TRBV4-1 to TRBJ1-6. This CDR3 spans 13 amino acids. The germline gives CDR1 MGHRA, CDR2 YSYEKL. The CDR3 sequence is CASSSGSNSPLHF.

The V gene is TRBV11-2, the J gene TRBJ2-2; the D call from TCRdb, TRBD1, cannot be confirmed without DNA. Per germline, CDR1 SGHAT and CDR2 FQNNGV. The CDR3 is 17 amino acids. The CDR3 here is CASSFPGQGGNTGELFF. Complete variable domain (other parts from reference TRBV11-2 and TRBJ2-2): EAGVAQSPRYKIIEKRQSVAFWCNPISGHATLYWYQQILGQGPKLLIQFQNNGVVDDSQLPKDRFSAERLKGVDSTLKIQPAKLEDSAVYLCASSFPGQGGNTGELFFGEGSRLTVL.

The chain couples TRBV5-1 to TRBJ2-3; TCRdb outputs TRBD2, but without DNA this stays unchecked. Germline lookup yields CDR1 SGHRS and CDR2 YFSETQ. CDR3 size: 18 residues. CDR3 sequence reads: CASSGGLAAISGTDTQYF.

The rearrangement joins TRBV7-9 to TRBJ2-1; absent DNA, TCRdb's TRBD1 call cannot be checked. The CDR3 runs 12 residues. Germline V lookup: CDR1 SEHNR, CDR2 FQNEAQ (reference sequence). This CDR3 reads CASSAQGNEQFF.

This chain joins TRBV6-5 and TRBJ2-2; TCRdb picks TRBD2, but there is no DNA to check that call. The CDR3 is made up of 20 amino acids. The germline V gene has CDR1 MNHEY and CDR2 SVGAGI. The CDR3 is CASSYLPGLAGRLSAGELFF.

The chain employs TRBV7-9 and TRBJ2-3; TCRdb proposes TRBD2, but this gene call is untestable without DNA. Germline V lookup: CDR1 SEHNR, CDR2 FQNEAQ (reference sequence). The CDR3 loop spans 17 amino acids. The CDR3 region is CASSYLPREWGTDTQYF.

The genes are TRBV27 and TRBJ2-3. Germline CDR1 MNHEY, CDR2 SMNVEV (reference sequence). CDR3 size: 14 residues. CDR3 loop: CASSLVIATDTQYF.

This chain uses TRBV25-1 with TRBJ1-1. CDR1 is MGHDK, CDR2 SYGVNS, per germline. The CDR3 spans 15 residues. The CDR3 reads CASSEPSGGAIEAFF.

The rearrangement uses TRBV27 and TRBJ2-7; TCRdb indicates TRBD2, and absent DNA this call remains unverified. This CDR3 is 13 amino acids long. Germline CDR1 and CDR2: MNHEY and SMNVEV (reference sequence). The CDR3 is CASSLLQGGEQYF.

This chain connects TRBV4-1 to TRBJ1-5. Germline CDR1 is MGHRA and CDR2 is YSYEKL. The CDR3 sequence is 14 residues long. The CDR3 reads CASSRSDSNQPQHF.

The chain carries TRBV20-1 and TRBJ2-7. The germline CDR1 and CDR2 sequences are DFQATT and SNEGSKA (reference sequence). The CDR3 contains 11 residues. The CDR3 loop is CSARRDYEQYF.

V is TRBV2 and J is TRBJ2-1; the D call of TRBD1 rests on TCRdb alone, since no DNA is present to check it. CDR1 is SNHLY and CDR2 is FYNNEI in the germline V gene. This CDR3 has 14 amino acids. The CDR3: CASRARGGWDEQFF.

The chain recombines TRBV9 with TRBJ2-1; the D call of TRBD2 rests on TCRdb alone, since no DNA is present to check it. Germline V CDR1 and CDR2: SGDLS, YYNGEE. The CDR3 extends over 18 amino acids. The CDR3 reads CASSVGLAGGSSYNEQFF.

The genes are TRBV7-9 and TRBJ2-1; the TRBD2 assignment by TCRdb is unverifiable without DNA. Germline V lookup: CDR1 SEHNR, CDR2 FQNEAQ (reference sequence). The CDR3 has 15 residues. The CDR3 is CASSSRLAGVNEQFF.

The chain links TRBV3-1 to TRBJ2-1; without DNA, the TCRdb call of TRBD1 cannot be checked. Germline V gives CDR1 LGHDT, CDR2 YNNKEL (reference sequence). The CDR3 loop spans 16 amino acids. Here the CDR3 reads CASSQAPRGDYNEQFF.

The chain carries TRBV5-1 and TRBJ2-5; TCRdb gives TRBD2 as the D gene, but with no DNA this cannot be confirmed. The germline CDR1 and CDR2 sequences are SGHRS and YFSETQ. The CDR3 consists of 15 residues. The CDR3 sequence is CASSFETSGEETQYF. The full variable domain, its missing parts supplied by reference TRBV5-1 and TRBJ2-5, is KAGVTQTPRYLIKTRGQQVTLSCSPISGHRSVSWYQQTPGQGLQFLFEYFSETQRNKGNFPGRFSGRQFSNSRSEMNVSTLELGDSALYLCASSFETSGEETQYFGPGTRLLVL.

The chain is built from TRBV2 and TRBJ2-1; TCRdb proposes TRBD1, but this gene call is untestable without DNA. CDR3 size: 17 residues. Germline values: CDR1 SNHLY, CDR2 FYNNEI. CDR3 protein: CASTAWDNPYAYNEQFF. Full variable domain (missing parts from reference TRBV2 and TRBJ2-1): EPEVTQTPSHQVTQMGQEVILRCVPISNHLYFYWYRQILGQKVEFLVSFYNNEISEKSEIFDDQFSVERPDGSNFTLKIRSTKLEDSAMYFCASTAWDNPYAYNEQFFGPGTRLTVL.

V and J are TRBV6-4 and TRBJ1-1. Germline-derived CDR1 and CDR2 are MRHNA and SNTAGT. This CDR3 comprises 12 residues. CDR3 region: CASSDGDTEAFF.

The rearrangement joins TRBV10-3 to TRBJ2-5; TCRdb gives TRBD2 as the D gene, but with no DNA this cannot be confirmed. The CDR3 contains 19 residues. Germline V CDR1 and CDR2: ENHRY, SYGVKD. The chain's CDR3 is CAISPFVASGRRLQETQYF.

This chain connects TRBV10-3 to TRBJ2-7; lacking DNA, the TRBD2 call made by TCRdb goes unchecked. The germline V gene encodes CDR1 ENHRY and CDR2 SYGVKD. The CDR3 length is 18 residues. CDR3 amino acids: CAISTRADPSGNSYEQYF.

The V and J genes are TRBV7-9 and TRBJ1-1; no DNA is available, so the TRBD1 call from TCRdb remains unchecked. From germline, CDR1 is SEHNR and CDR2 FQNEAQ (reference sequence). The CDR3 is made up of 15 amino acids. The CDR3 loop is CASSSLGTENTEAFF.

This rearrangement joins TRBV20-1 to TRBJ1-2. CDR1 DFQATT and CDR2 SNEGSKA come from the germline V gene (reference sequence). The CDR3 extends over 13 amino acids. The CDR3 region is CSASEGPNYGYTF.